Following are 29 T cell receptor beta chains from one sample sequenced in a study of patients and donors after allogeneic stem cell transplantation. TCRdb called the RT-PCR reads again in MiXCR, with one record for every CDR3 protein. The sample holds fewer than 75,000 distinct CDR3 sequences, around 27% seen once. The sample taken for sequencing was blood, either unsorted or a sorted T cell fraction (not recorded which). Receptors were obtained from a human donor who was either an allogeneic HSCT recipient or a stem cell or donor lymphocyte infusion donor (not recorded which). It is not recorded whose cells these are; they may come from a transplant donor.

Only a few counts were recorded for this clonotype. The chain recombines TRBV12-3 or TRBV12-4 with TRBJ2-1; TRBD2 aligns across 8 bases. V gave up 2 bases and J gave up 4 bases; unmatched junction bases: 16. The CDR3 consists of 19 residues. CDR3 amino acids: CASSLLWRGALVEYNEQFF. Written as DNA, the CDR3 is TGTGCCAGCAGTTTATTGTGGCGGGGGGCCTTAGTAGAATACAATGAGCAGTTCTTC.

The chain is built from TRBV27 and TRBJ2-7, with unresolved D. Trimming shortened V by 8 bases and J by 3 bases, and 14 bases separated the two germline ends. Germline CDR1 and CDR2: MNHEY and SMNVEV (reference sequence). The length of the CDR3 is 13 residues. The CDR3 DNA sequence: TGTGCCAGCGGGCTTACTCAGAACTACGAGCAGTACTTC. It encodes CASGLTQNYEQYF.

In its sample, this clonotype was seen a few times. This may be a read error, as it is one base from a much larger clone. The V gene is TRBV5-1, the J gene TRBJ1-2; TRBD1 might be the D (6 bases). The V and J ends lost 1 base and 4 bases respectively, with 14 bases between them. Per the germline V gene, CDR1 is SGHRS and CDR2 is YFSETQ. The CDR3 sequence is 15 residues long. The CDR3 is CASSLWTADIYGYTF. CDR3 sequence (DNA): TGCGCCAGCAGCTTGTGGACAGCAGACATCTATGGCTACACCTTC.

This clonotype was seen a few times. The chain links TRBV7-2 to TRBJ2-3, with TRBD1 matching 10 bases. Germline CDR1 is SGHTA and CDR2 is FQGNSA. V dropped 2 bases and J dropped 5; count of bases not matched to a gene: 10. The CDR3 sequence is 17 residues long. This CDR3 is CASSLFRPGQGIDTQYF. The DNA for the CDR3 is TGTGCCAGCAGCTTATTTCGTCCGGGACAGGGGATAGATACGCAGTATTTT.

The chain joins TRBV4-3 to TRBJ1-2, with TRBD1 matching over 8 bases. Germline V gene data show CDR1 as LGHNA and CDR2 as YSLEER. This CDR3 spans 19 amino acids. Unmatched junction bases numbered 15, after V lost 0 bases and J lost 3 bases. As DNA, the CDR3 is TGCGCCAGCAGCCAAGAACGGCTGGCCCAGGGGGCGAATGACTATGGCTACACCTTC. Amino acid sequence: CASSQERLAQGANDYGYTF.

The chain couples TRBV5-1 to TRBJ2-5; 9 positions agree with TRBD1. The CDR3 sequence is 14 residues long. Looked up from germline, CDR1 is SGHRS and CDR2 is YFSETQ. J lost 3 bases, V lost 3 bases, and 3 bases had no gene match. The CDR3 is CASSSWTGEETQYF. The CDR3 bases are TGCGCCAGCAGCTCCTGGACAGGGGAAGAGACCCAGTACTTC.

This clonotype was picked up a small number of times. The rearrangement joins TRBV10-3 to TRBJ1-3; D call uncertain. V lost 11 bases and J 0 bases, leaving 17 bases between the germline ends. Germline CDR1 ENHRY, CDR2 SYGVKD. The CDR3 has 15 amino acids. CDR3 coding DNA: TGTGCCTCGAAGGCAAGAGACATCTCTGGAAACACCATATATTTT. Translated, it gives CASKARDISGNTIYF.

Remarks on this clonotype: The limits of the CDR3 on the DNA are not certain, so only TCRdb's listed CDR3 is given. The rearrangement links TRBV27 to TRBJ2-2; TRBD1 reflects the table's D call only, with no check against the DNA. Germline values: CDR1 MNHEY, CDR2 SMNVEV (reference sequence). The CDR3 spans 15 amino acids, including both terminal residues. CDR3 protein: CASSSSGENTGELFF.

This clonotype was counted only a few times. The chain links TRBV5-5 to TRBJ1-6, with a weak D call TRBD1 (5 bases). CDR1 SGHKS and CDR2 YYEKEE come from the germline V gene (reference sequence). The CDR3 covers 13 residues. V was clipped by 3 bases and J by 8 bases, with 9 bases between them. The CDR3 bases are TGTGCCAGCAGCTCCCTGACAGATTCACCCCTCCACTTT. Amino acids: CASSSLTDSPLHF.

This clonotype came up a few times. This chain links TRBV12-3 or TRBV12-4 with TRBJ2-1; D could derive from TRBD1 or TRBD2 (5 bases each). The CDR3 sequence is 12 residues long. Trimming removed 0 bases from V and 8 bases from J, with 5 bases in between. CDR3 sequence: CASSLAGHEQFF. DNA for the CDR3: TGTGCCAGCAGTTTAGCGGGACATGAGCAGTTCTTC.

This chain joins TRBV15 and TRBJ2-1; 12 bases match TRBD2. V was pared by 5 bases and J by 2 bases, with 4 bases of the junction left unmatched. The CDR3 covers 16 residues. Germline V CDR1 and CDR2: LNHNV, YYDKDF (reference sequence). The CDR3 DNA reads as TGTGCCACCAGCCCGACTAGCGGGGGCCCCTACAATGAGCAGTTCTTC. Residues: CATSPTSGGPYNEQFF.

The CDR3 region is CASSSSPGQGGEEQFF. The CDR3 bases are TGTGCCAGCAGTTCCTCACCGGGACAGGGAGGGGAGGAGCAGTTCTTC. The chain employs TRBV12-3 or TRBV12-4 and TRBJ2-1, with 9 positions matching TRBD1. This CDR3 is built from 16 residues. The V and J ends lost 4 bases and 10 bases, in that order; junction bases with no gene match: 14.

Only a few counts were recorded for this clonotype. V and J are TRBV5-1 and TRBJ1-1; unclear D gene. V was shortened by 2 bases and J by 1 base, with 9 bases between the two germline ends. This CDR3 comprises 14 residues. Germline CDR1 reads SGHRS; CDR2 reads YFSETQ. The CDR3 DNA sequence: TGCGCCAGCAGCTTACAACCCAGGAACACTGAAGCTTTCTTT. Translating gives CASSLQPRNTEAFF.

This clonotype was picked up a small number of times. The chain links TRBV21-1 to TRBJ2-7; TRBD1 was called by the table and not checked on the DNA. TRBV21-1 is noted as a pseudogene. The CDR3 totals 14 residues. CDR3 DNA sequence: TGTGCCAGCAGCAAAGCAGGGGTAACCTACGAGCAGTACTTC. Translated, it gives CASSKAGVTYEQYF.

This clonotype was seen only a few times. The chain joins TRBV7-2 to TRBJ2-1, with 13 bases identical to TRBD2. J was trimmed by 8 bases and V by 2 bases; bases with no gene match: 0. Per the germline V gene, CDR1 is SGHTA and CDR2 is FQGNSA. There are 14 residues in the CDR3. The CDR3 sequence is CASSLTSGRDEQFF. The CDR3 bases are TGTGCCAGCAGCTTAACTAGCGGGAGGGATGAGCAGTTCTTC.

J is TRBJ1-1 and V is TRBV6-6, with a weak D call TRBD1 (6 bases). CDR3 length: 14 amino acids. The germline CDR1 and CDR2 sequences are MNHNY and SVGAGI (reference sequence). Trimming left V 5 bases short and J 0 bases short, with 10 bases between. The CDR3: CASSPGQMNTEAFF. For the CDR3, the DNA is TGTGCCAGCAGTCCCGGACAGATGAACACTGAAGCTTTCTTT.

This chain joins TRBV12-3 or TRBV12-4 and TRBJ1-5, with D possibly being TRBD1 (6 bases). The V gene lost 2 bases and the J gene lost 6 bases, with 14 bases spanning the gap. The CDR3 has 15 residues. The CDR3 bases are TGTGCCAGCAGTTTACAAGGGGGAGTTCGTCAGCCCCAGCATTTT. Translating gives CASSLQGGVRQPQHF.

This sequence joins TRBV20-1 and TRBJ2-1; D unclear. The germline V gene encodes CDR1 DFQATT and CDR2 SNEGSKA (reference sequence). Trimming cost V 8 bases and J 5 bases, with 19 bases left between them. CDR3 length: 14 amino acids. DNA of the CDR3: TGCAGTATATACGAGGCGCGGAACGACAATGAGCAGTTCTTC. Translated: CSIYEARNDNEQFF.

The chain carries TRBV12-3 or TRBV12-4 and TRBJ2-7; TRBD2 aligns across 9 bases. Germline trimming cut 7 bases from V and 4 bases from J; bases unmatched to any gene: 8. The CDR3 totals 14 residues. The CDR3 DNA follows: TGTGCCAGCACCGAGACTAGCGGTACATACGAGCAGTACTTC. This gives the protein CASTETSGTYEQYF.

The chain is built from TRBV7-6 and TRBJ2-7, with 8 nucleotides matching TRBD1. Germline CDR1 reads SGHVS; CDR2 reads FNYEAQ. V lost 0 bases and J lost 10; bases outside the gene matches: 8. The CDR3 is made up of 14 amino acids. The CDR3 loop reads CASSLAGQGRPQYF. The CDR3 DNA sequence: TGTGCCAGCAGCTTAGCCGGACAGGGACGCCCTCAGTACTTC.

The rearrangement joins TRBV12-3 or TRBV12-4 to TRBJ1-2; D unclear. This CDR3 comprises 12 residues. Trimming cost V 3 bases and J 5 bases, with 7 bases left between them. Here the CDR3 reads CASSFTSYGYTF. CDR3 nucleotide sequence: TGTGCCAGCAGTTTTACGTCGTATGGCTACACCTTC.

This clonotype was seen a few times. This chain uses TRBV28 with TRBJ2-7; D is undetermined. From germline, CDR1 is MDHEN and CDR2 SYDVKM. The CDR3 covers 12 residues. V was cut by 3 bases and J by 3 bases, with 6 bases left in between. CDR3 DNA sequence: TGTGCCAGCAGTTTTGCCCACTACGAGCAGTACTTC. Its translation: CASSFAHYEQYF.

This clonotype was counted a few times. The chain links TRBV5-1 to TRBJ2-7, with 8 bases that match TRBD2. J was trimmed by 1 base and V by 3 bases; bases with no gene match: 9. CDR1 and CDR2 (germline): SGHRS, YFSETQ. This CDR3 is 16 amino acids long. The CDR3 is CASSSRSGIQSYEQYF. The CDR3 DNA is TGCGCCAGCAGCTCCCGTAGCGGGATTCAATCCTACGAGCAGTACTTC.

This clonotype was seen a few times. The genes are TRBV6-5 and TRBJ2-5; 7 bases are shared with TRBD1. CDR1 and CDR2 from the germline V gene are MNHEY and SVGAGI. With V trimmed by 0 bases and J by 5 bases, 15 bases remained unmatched. CDR3 length equals 18 residues. The CDR3 loop is CASSYSLVGQPTGETQYF. CDR3 coding DNA: TGTGCCAGCAGTTACTCACTTGTGGGACAGCCCACCGGTGAGACCCAGTACTTC.

The table lists this clonotype with a few counts. The rearrangement uses TRBV20-1 and TRBJ1-1; TRBD1 agrees at 8 bases. The CDR3 runs 12 residues. The V segment lost 6 bases and the J segment 0 bases; nucleotides outside the gene matches: 0. Germline values: CDR1 DFQATT, CDR2 SNEGSKA (reference sequence). The CDR3 loop is CSATGVNTEAFF. For the CDR3, the DNA is TGCAGTGCGACAGGGGTGAACACTGAAGCTTTCTTT.

The J gene is TRBJ1-2, the V gene TRBV29-1, with 7 bases lining up with TRBD1. Per the germline V gene, CDR1 is SQVTM and CDR2 is ANQGSEA. This CDR3 is built from 13 residues. V lost 1 base, J lost 3 bases, and 2 bases stayed unmatched. CDR3 sequence: CSVEATGYYGYTF. The CDR3 region has the DNA TGCAGCGTTGAAGCGACAGGGTACTATGGCTACACCTTC. The full variable domain, its missing parts supplied by reference TRBV29-1 and TRBJ1-2, is SAVISQKPSRDICQRGTSLTIQCQVDSQVTMMFWYRQQPGQSLTLIATANQGSEATYESGFVIDKFPISRPNLTFSTLTVSNMSPEDSSIYLCSVEATGYYGYTFGSGTRLTVV.

The V gene is TRBV25-1, the J gene TRBJ2-3, with TRBD1 as a possible D gene (6 bases). V was pared by 2 bases and J by 5 bases, with 8 bases between. The CDR3 runs 13 residues. Germline V gene data show CDR1 as MGHDK and CDR2 as SYGVNS. In DNA form, the CDR3 reads TGTGCCAGCAGTGAAACAGGGCGAGATACGCAGTATTTT. This sequence encodes CASSETGRDTQYF.

In this sample, this clonotype turned up many times. The chain has TRBV12-3 or TRBV12-4 and TRBJ2-1; D possibly corresponds to TRBD1 (6 bases). This CDR3 has 13 amino acids. V was pared by 8 bases and J by 4 bases, with 12 bases between. The CDR3 protein is CASGGQGYNEQFF. The CDR3, as DNA: TGTGCCAGCGGGGGTCAGGGGTACAATGAGCAGTTCTTC.

This sequence joins TRBV7-9 and TRBJ2-1; D gene unclear. V lost 1 base, J lost 5 bases, and 15 bases lay in between. The CDR3 is made up of 16 amino acids. Germline V CDR1 and CDR2: SEHNR, FQNEAQ (reference sequence). For the CDR3, the DNA is TGTGCCAGCAGCTTAGTGGAAGGCTACCTGCACAATGAGCAGTTCTTC. This codes for CASSLVEGYLHNEQFF.